These T cell receptor beta chains were read from a single sample in a study of blood T cell repertoires in COVID-19. Profiling relied on immunoSEQ multiplex PCR, and the TCRdb table lists in-frame clones only, not all of them. The sample consists of 120,000 or so clones, around 80% of them appearing once. Sequences were obtained from peripheral blood. The receptors originated from a man between 60 and 75 years old with active or convalescent COVID-19. The CDR3 runs from the conserved cysteine through the conserved F or W. The D gene is left open where the match is weak. Clone size is not always given. Where it is, it says once, few, many or a class for expanded clones.

V	D	size	J	DNA	CDR3
TRBV7-8	-	-	TRBJ2-7	TGTGCCAGCAGCCAACAAAGACTAGAAGGGCAGTACTTC	CASSQQRLEGQYF
TRBV3-1/TRBV3-2	TRBD2	-	TRBJ2-5	TGTGCCAGCAGCCAAGGAAGCGGGGTGGGTAGGACCCAGTACTTC	CASSQGSGVGRTQYF
TRBV21-1	-	-	TRBJ1-1	TGTGCCAGCAGCTCATCCCGGGGGGCGACTGAAGCTTTCTTT	CASSSSRGATEAFF
TRBV11-2	TRBD1	hyperexpanded	TRBJ1-6	TGTGCCAGCAGCCCAGGAACAGGGGGAAATTCACCCCTCCACTTT	CASSPGTGGNSPLHF
TRBV27	TRBD1	once	TRBJ1-2	TGTGCCAGCAGTTTATTGAGGACAGGGTCTGGCTACACCTTC	CASSLLRTGSGYTF
TRBV5-1	TRBD1	once	TRBJ2-7	TGCGCCAGCGGCACCGGGACAGGTACCTACGAGCAGTACTTC	CASGTGTGTYEQYF
TRBV19	-	-	TRBJ1-3	TGTGCCAGTGAGGGACTGAGATCTGGAAACACCATATATTTT	CASEGLRSGNTIYF
TRBV20-1	TRBD1	-	TRBJ2-6	TGCAGTGCTAGTGGTATCATGGGACAGGGTTTCTCTGGGGCCAACGTCCTGACTTTC	CSASGIMGQGFSGANVLTF
TRBV7-8	-	-	TRBJ2-2	TGTGCCAGCAGCCCGCGAGCGGGCTCGAACACCGGGGAGCTGTTTTTT	CASSPRAGSNTGELFF
TRBV4-1	TRBD1	-	TRBJ2-7	TGCGCCAGCAGCCGGGGCTCCGGGACAGGGGTAGGGTACGAGCAGTACTTC	CASSRGSGTGVGYEQYF
TRBV28	-	-	TRBJ1-3	TGTGCCAGCAGAGACTCGACAGAAAAAGGAAACACCATATATTTT	CASRDSTEKGNTIYF
TRBV2	TRBD1	-	TRBJ1-6	TGTGCCACATCGGGGACAGCAAATTCACCCCTCCACTTT	CATSGTANSPLHF
TRBV28	-	-	TRBJ2-5	TGTGCCAGCAGTTTATCCCCCAGGGATGAGACCCAGTACTTC	CASSLSPRDETQYF
TRBV6-2/TRBV6-3	TRBD2	-	TRBJ2-7	TGTGCCAGCAGCCCTACGACTCTTAGCGGGAGTCAAGAGCAGTACTTC	CASSPTTLSGSQEQYF
TRBV6-6	-	-	TRBJ1-5	TGTGCCAGCAGTCACGGGGGGCTGGGACAGCCCCAGCATTTT	CASSHGGLGQPQHF
TRBV9	TRBD2	-	TRBJ2-7	TGTGCCAGCAGCGTTGGGAGCGGGAGTGTATACGAGCAGTACTTC	CASSVGSGSVYEQYF
TRBV29-1	TRBD1	-	TRBJ2-7	TGCAGCGTTGAGGACAGGGAATCCTACGAGCAGTACTTC	CSVEDRESYEQYF
TRBV4-3	-	few	TRBJ1-5	TGCGCCAGCAGCCAGGCAGGGAGGAATCAGCCCCAGCATTTT	CASSQAGRNQPQHF
TRBV7-3	-	-	TRBJ2-7	TGTGCCCACCAGGGTCGAAACGAGCAGTACTTC	CAHQGRNEQYF
TRBV9	-	-	TRBJ2-1	TGTGCCAGCAGCGTAAGCAGCGGGCCCTACAATGAGCAGTTCTTC	CASSVSSGPYNEQFF
TRBV5-1	TRBD2	-	TRBJ2-1	TGCGCCAGCAGCCCAGGGACTAGCGGGAGTCGCGAGCAGTTCTTC	CASSPGTSGSREQFF
TRBV10-3	-	-	TRBJ1-2	TGTGCCATCAGTGAACGAGTAGACACCTATGGCTACACCTTC	CAISERVDTYGYTF
TRBV7-2	-	-	TRBJ1-5	TGTGCCAGCAGCGTCGACAGGTTCAATCAGCCCCAGCATTTT	CASSVDRFNQPQHF
TRBV18	-	-	TRBJ2-3	TGTGCCAGCTCACCACCGGGCATTACGCAGTATTTT	CASSPPGITQYF
TRBV6-2/TRBV6-3	TRBD2	-	TRBJ2-7	TGTGCCAGCAGTTCCGGACTAGCGGTCTACGAGCAGTACTTC	CASSSGLAVYEQYF
TRBV7-3	-	-	TRBJ2-6	TGTGCCAGCAGCCCGACGGGCTCTGGGGCCAACGTCCTGACTTTC	CASSPTGSGANVLTF
TRBV14	-	-	TRBJ1-1	TGTGCCAGCAGCCCCCTCCCAGGGCCGGGTCGATCTTCTCAAGCTTTCTTT	CASSPLPGPGRSSQAFF
TRBV4-3	TRBD2	-	TRBJ2-3	TGCGCCAGCAGCACCCGCAGCGGGAGCGGAGATACGCAGTATTTT	CASSTRSGSGDTQYF
TRBV27	TRBD2	-	TRBJ2-5	TGTGCCAGCAGTTTACTCCCGACAGGGACTAGCGGGTCCCAAGAGACCCAGTACTTC	CASSLLPTGTSGSQETQYF
TRBV19	TRBD1	-	TRBJ1-4	TGTGCCACCCGACAACAGGGGGAGGCGACTAATGAAAAACTGTTTTTT	CATRQQGEATNEKLFF
TRBV28	-	-	TRBJ2-7	TGTGCCAGCCTGGGAGTGAAGGGCTTCCACGAGCAGTACTTC	CASLGVKGFHEQYF
TRBV6-5	TRBD1	-	TRBJ2-7	TGTGCCAGCAGCCTGGGACAGGGCGGGTACGAGCAGTACTTC	CASSLGQGGYEQYF
TRBV5-1	-	-	TRBJ2-7	TGCGCCAGCAGCTTGACAGGCAGCTCCTACGAGCAGTACTTC	CASSLTGSSYEQYF
TRBV16	TRBD1	-	TRBJ1-3	TGTGCCAGCAGCCAATCTACCCCCCGGGACAGGAGCTCTGGAAACACCATATATTTT	CASSQSTPRDRSSGNTIYF
TRBV3-1/TRBV3-2	TRBD2	few	TRBJ2-3	TGTGCCAGCAGCCAAGATTCTAGCGGGAGGAGTACGCAGTATTTT	CASSQDSSGRSTQYF
TRBV28	-	-	TRBJ1-2	TGTGCCAGCAGTCTACCAAGGGGCTATGGCTACACCTTC	CASSLPRGYGYTF
TRBV3-1/TRBV3-2	-	-	TRBJ2-5	TGTGCCAGCAGCCAAGCCGGGGCCGGGGGCCAAGAGACCCAGTACTTC	CASSQAGAGGQETQYF
TRBV7-9	-	-	TRBJ1-5	TGTGCCAGCAGCTTAGATGGGGGGTATAGCAATCAGCCCCAGCATTTT	CASSLDGGYSNQPQHF
TRBV28	TRBD2	-	TRBJ2-3	TGTGCCAGCAGCCCCCGGGCCGGGAGGGGTCCAGATACGCAGTATTTT	CASSPRAGRGPDTQYF
TRBV29-1	TRBD1	few	TRBJ2-5	TGCAGCAAGACAGGGGGTGCAGAGACCCAGTACTTC	CSKTGGAETQYF
TRBV7-3	-	few	TRBJ2-7	TGTGCCAGCAGCTTATCCAGTAGCGGAGGCTACGAGCAGTACTTC	CASSLSSSGGYEQYF
TRBV5-4	TRBD2	-	TRBJ2-3	TGTGCCAGCAGCCCCGGGCCAACGGGAGGAGCAGATACGCAGTATTTT	CASSPGPTGGADTQYF
TRBV5-6	-	few	TRBJ2-7	TGTGCCAGCAGCTTAGGGGGAGACTCCTACGAGCAGTACTTC	CASSLGGDSYEQYF
TRBV19	TRBD1	-	TRBJ2-6	TGTGCCAGTAGTGTGGGGACAGGAGGGGCCAACGTCCTGACTTTC	CASSVGTGGANVLTF
TRBV7-6	TRBD2	-	TRBJ2-1	TGTGCCAGCAGCTTAGCGGCTAGCGGGAGAGTTGAGCAGTTCTTC	CASSLAASGRVEQFF
TRBV7-3	-	-	TRBJ2-7	TGTGCCAGCATGGGCGTAGCGGACCGCTCCTACGAGCAGTACTTC	CASMGVADRSYEQYF
TRBV19	-	-	TRBJ2-4	TGTGCCAGTAGTATAGATCCTAGTAAAAACATTCAGTACTTC	CASSIDPSKNIQYF
TRBV7-8	-	-	TRBJ1-1	TGTGCCAGCAGCGAAAGGACAGAACGGGGCACTGAAGCTTTCTTT	CASSERTERGTEAFF
TRBV11-2	-	once	TRBJ2-7	TGTGCCAGCAGCCGTCTATCCGGAATGGGCCACGAGCAGTACTTC	CASSRLSGMGHEQYF
TRBV4-2	-	-	TRBJ1-2	TGTGCCAGCAGCCAAGAGCGGTTCTATGGCTACACCTTC	CASSQERFYGYTF
TRBV6-5	TRBD1	-	TRBJ1-5	TGTGCCAGCAGGAGGGACAGAGATAGCAATCAGCCCCAGCATTTT	CASRRDRDSNQPQHF
TRBV19	-	-	TRBJ2-5	TGTGCCGCGGGGCTCCAAGAGACCCAGTACTTC	CAAGLQETQYF
TRBV7-3	TRBD2	-	TRBJ2-2	TGTGCCAGCAGCACGGGACTAGCGGGAGTCGGGGAGCTGTTTTTT	CASSTGLAGVGELFF
TRBV5-1	TRBD1	-	TRBJ1-5	TGCGCCAGCAGCCCTCCGACAGGGGGCTGGGGCAATCAGCCCCAGCATTTT	CASSPPTGGWGNQPQHF
TRBV3-1/TRBV3-2	-	-	TRBJ1-2	TGTGCCAGCAGCCAAGAGGGCCTTTGGACAGACTATGGCTACACCTTC	CASSQEGLWTDYGYTF
TRBV2	TRBD1	-	TRBJ1-5	TGTGCCAGCAGTAGGGACAGGGGGAGCAATCAGCCCCAGCATTTT	CASSRDRGSNQPQHF
TRBV28	TRBD2	-	TRBJ2-1	TGTGCCAGCAGTCCCGGGACTAGGCCCCCCTACAATGAGCAGTTCTTC	CASSPGTRPPYNEQFF
TRBV5-6	TRBD2	few	TRBJ2-2	TGTGCCAGCAGCTTGCCGGGACTAGCTGTCGGCCCCGGGGAGCTGTTTTTT	CASSLPGLAVGPGELFF
TRBV6-5	TRBD1	-	TRBJ2-7	TGTGCCAGCAGCAGGGGGAGCCTTTACGAGCAGTACTTC	CASSRGSLYEQYF
TRBV5-1	-	-	TRBJ2-7	TGCGCCAGCAGCTTGTACAGCCAAACCCCCCGCGAGCAGTACTTC	CASSLYSQTPREQYF